Listed below are T cell receptor beta chains from one sample, sequenced in a study of cytomegalovirus exposure and HLA in healthy donors. The repertoire was sequenced with immunoSEQ multiplex PCR; TCRdb's copy has only in-frame clones and lacks some. The repertoire includes about 140,000 clones, roughly 85% of them detected once, and 1.7% sits in the top ten. The source material was PBMCs. The receptors come from a young woman in good health and CMV-seronegative. The CDR3 runs from the conserved cysteine through the conserved F or W. D genes are given only for firm matches. Size is stated for part of the rows, as once, few or many counts, or as a class when the clone is expanded.

>TRBJ2-7|TRBD1|NA|TRBV4-2
CASSQESGTENSYEQYF
TGTGCCAGCAGCCAAGAAAGTGGGACAGAGAACTCCTACGAGCAGTACTTC
>TRBJ2-3|TRBD1|NA|TRBV27
CASSPGQLFIDTQYF
TGTGCCAGCAGTCCGGGACAGTTATTCATAGATACGCAGTATTTT
>TRBJ2-1|NA|NA|TRBV29-1
CSAAGLIGSYNEQFF
TGCAGCGCCGCGGGGTTGATTGGATCCTACAATGAGCAGTTCTTC
>TRBJ2-5|TRBD2|NA|TRBV2
CASSEFRLAGGQETQYF
TGTGCCAGCAGTGAGTTCAGGCTAGCGGGGGGACAAGAGACCCAGTACTTC
>TRBJ2-1|TRBD2|NA|TRBV11-2
CASSMTSGAYNEQFF
TGTGCCAGCAGCATGACTAGCGGGGCCTACAATGAGCAGTTCTTC
>TRBJ1-2|NA|once|TRBV5-4
CASSLAGLEGRNYGYTF
TGTGCCAGCAGCTTGGCCGGGTTGGAGGGGAGGAACTATGGCTACACCTTC
>TRBJ1-1|TRBD1|NA|TRBV7-2
CASSLSWTGSTEAFF
TGTGCCAGCAGCTTATCATGGACAGGGAGCACTGAAGCTTTCTTT
>TRBJ1-1|NA|NA|TRBV5-6
CASSSRVANTEAFF
TGTGCCAGCAGCAGCAGGGTTGCGAACACTGAAGCTTTCTTT
>TRBJ1-5|TRBD1|NA|TRBV6-6
CASTILSRTGNQPQHF
TGTGCCAGCACTATCCTTTCGCGGACAGGGAATCAGCCCCAGCATTTT
>TRBJ2-7|TRBD1|once|TRBV7-6
CASSFGQGPSYEQYF
TGTGCCAGCAGCTTCGGACAGGGGCCTTCCTACGAGCAGTACTTC
>TRBJ1-2|TRBD1|NA|TRBV30
CAWSATGVDGYTF
TGTGCCTGGAGTGCGACAGGGGTGGATGGCTACACCTTC
>TRBJ2-7|TRBD1|once|TRBV4-1
CASGRGLESYEQYF
TGCGCCAGCGGAAGGGGGCTAGAATCCTACGAGCAGTACTTC
>TRBJ1-5|TRBD1|NA|TRBV12-5
CASGPGQGAQPQHF
TGTGCTAGTGGCCCCGGACAGGGAGCACAGCCCCAGCATTTT
>TRBJ1-6|NA|NA|TRBV7-2
CATSRVRGESPLHF
TGTGCCACCTCGAGGGTCAGGGGAGAATCACCCCTCCACTTT
>TRBJ1-1|TRBD1|once|TRBV7-3
CASSLTGRQGALTEAFF
TGTGCCAGCAGCTTAACGGGGCGACAGGGGGCCTTAACTGAAGCTTTCTTT
>TRBJ2-3|TRBD2|few|TRBV5-1
CASSSSTSGESTDTQYF
TGCGCCAGCAGCTCCTCAACTAGCGGGGAAAGCACAGATACGCAGTATTTT
>TRBJ1-2|NA|NA|TRBV14
CASYRNYGYTF
TGTGCCAGCTACCGGAACTATGGCTACACCTTC
>TRBJ1-2|TRBD1|NA|TRBV6-5
CASGTTGVDYGYTF
TGTGCCAGCGGAACGACAGGGGTAGACTATGGCTACACCTTC
>TRBJ1-1|NA|few|TRBV6-4
CASRTRGGEAFF
TGTGCCAGCAGGACTAGGGGAGGTGAAGCTTTCTTT
>TRBJ1-1|NA|NA|TRBV6-5
CASSENRFGEAFF
TGTGCCAGCAGTGAAAACAGGTTTGGTGAAGCTTTCTTT
>TRBJ1-5|TRBD1|few|TRBV19
CASSIQGFGQPQHF
TGTGCCAGTAGCATACAGGGGTTCGGTCAGCCCCAGCATTTT
>TRBJ1-1|NA|NA|TRBV2
CASTKDRLNTEAFF
TGTGCCAGCACCAAAGACAGGTTGAACACTGAAGCTTTCTTT
>TRBJ2-1|NA|few|TRBV15
CATSRDPREGEQFF
TGTGCCACCAGCAGAGATCCTCGCGAGGGTGAGCAGTTCTTC
>TRBJ1-5|TRBD1|NA|TRBV6-1
CASTIDRGMNQPQHF
TGTGCCAGCACTATAGACAGGGGTATGAATCAGCCCCAGCATTTT
>TRBJ1-2|TRBD1|NA|TRBV18
CASSPGTGTNNYGYTF
TGTGCCAGCTCACCAGGGACAGGAACGAATAACTATGGCTACACCTTC
>TRBJ1-2|NA|NA|TRBV7-9
CASSPEGARAHGYTF
TGTGCCAGCAGCCCGGAAGGGGCCAGGGCTCATGGCTACACCTTC
>TRBJ1-2|TRBD1|NA|TRBV2
CASNRGQNYGYTF
TGTGCCAGCAACAGGGGACAGAACTATGGCTACACCTTC
>TRBJ1-4|TRBD1|NA|TRBV6-6
CASSQNRDRPEKLFF
TGTGCCAGCAGCCAAAACCGGGACAGGCCAGAAAAACTGTTTTTT
>TRBJ1-1|NA|once|TRBV19
CASSIVGRGGNTEAFF
TGTGCCAGTAGTATAGTTGGCAGGGGTGGAAACACTGAAGCTTTCTTT
>TRBJ1-3|NA|NA|TRBV7-2
CASSLATAHSGNTIYF
TGTGCCAGCAGCTTAGCGACAGCGCACTCTGGAAACACCATATATTTT
>TRBJ2-7|NA|few|TRBV5-6
CASSLVGPSEQYF
TGTGCCAGCAGCTTGGTGGGCCCCTCTGAGCAGTACTTC
>TRBJ2-2|TRBD2|NA|TRBV5-4
CASSFSGVNTGELFF
TGTGCCAGCAGCTTCAGCGGGGTAAACACCGGGGAGCTGTTTTTT
>TRBJ1-1|TRBD1|few|TRBV28
CASIEPFRGSTEAFF
TGTGCCAGCATCGAACCGTTCAGGGGGAGCACTGAAGCTTTCTTT
>TRBJ2-1|TRBD1|NA|TRBV11-2
CASSLGSGTGGGWQFF
TGTGCCAGCAGCTTAGGCTCCGGGACAGGGGGCGGGTGGCAGTTCTTC
>TRBJ2-7|TRBD1|NA|TRBV18
CASSRRDSYEQYF
TGTGCCAGCTCACGTCGGGACAGCTACGAGCAGTACTTC
>TRBJ2-5|NA|once|TRBV5-6
CASSFLRGETQYF
TGTGCCAGCAGCTTTCTTAGGGGAGAGACCCAGTACTTC
>TRBJ2-3|NA|NA|TRBV27
CASSMGLTTDTQYF
TGTGCCAGCAGTATGGGCCTGACCACAGATACGCAGTATTTT
>TRBJ1-5|NA|NA|TRBV6-1
CASSEGGLNQPQHF
TGTGCCAGCAGTGAAGGGGGGCTGAATCAGCCCCAGCATTTT
>TRBJ1-1|TRBD1|few|TRBV7-9
CASSDSGTGSEAFF
TGTGCCAGCAGCGACTCCGGGACAGGGTCTGAAGCTTTCTTT
>TRBJ2-1|TRBD1|NA|TRBV7-8
CASSLGGTGGYEQFF
TGTGCCAGCAGCTTAGGAGGGACAGGGGGGTATGAGCAGTTCTTC
>TRBJ1-4|NA|NA|TRBV5-8
CASSSGRGNEKLFF
TGTGCCAGCAGCTCTGGCAGGGGTAATGAAAAACTGTTTTTT
>TRBJ1-1|NA|NA|TRBV5-1
CASSLDPGLPEAFF
TGCGCCAGCAGCTTGGACCCAGGGTTACCTGAAGCTTTCTTT
>TRBJ1-1|NA|NA|TRBV15
CATSGRTEGFEAFF
TGTGCCACCAGCGGACGGACCGAGGGCTTTGAAGCTTTCTTT